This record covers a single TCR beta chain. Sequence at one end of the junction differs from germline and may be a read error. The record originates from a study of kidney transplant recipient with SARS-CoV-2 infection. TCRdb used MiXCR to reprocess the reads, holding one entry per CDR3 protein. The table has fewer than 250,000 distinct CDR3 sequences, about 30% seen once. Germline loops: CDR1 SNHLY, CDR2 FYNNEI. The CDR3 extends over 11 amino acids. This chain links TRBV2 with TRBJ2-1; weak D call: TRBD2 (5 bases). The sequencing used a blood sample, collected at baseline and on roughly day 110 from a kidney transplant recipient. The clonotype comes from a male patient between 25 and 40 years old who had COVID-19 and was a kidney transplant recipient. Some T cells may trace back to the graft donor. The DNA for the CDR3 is TGTGCCAGCAGGCTAGCCCAGAAAAGAACCTTC. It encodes CASRLAQKRTF.